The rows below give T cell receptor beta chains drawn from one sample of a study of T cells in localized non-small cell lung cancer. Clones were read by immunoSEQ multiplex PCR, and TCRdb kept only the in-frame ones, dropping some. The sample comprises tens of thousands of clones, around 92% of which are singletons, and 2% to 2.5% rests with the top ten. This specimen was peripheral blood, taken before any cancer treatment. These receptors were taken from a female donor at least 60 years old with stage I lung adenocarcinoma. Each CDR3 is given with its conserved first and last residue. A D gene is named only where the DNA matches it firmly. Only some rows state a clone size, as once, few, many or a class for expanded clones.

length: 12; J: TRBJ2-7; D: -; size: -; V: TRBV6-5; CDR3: CASSPQGFEQYF; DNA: TGTGCCAGCAGCCCACAGGGTTTCGAGCAGTACTTC
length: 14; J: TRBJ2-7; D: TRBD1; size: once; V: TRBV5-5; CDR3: CASSSRDRAYEQYF; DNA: TGTGCCAGCAGCTCCCGGGACAGGGCCTACGAGCAGTACTTC
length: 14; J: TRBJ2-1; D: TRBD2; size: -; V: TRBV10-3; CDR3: CAISEATSGVLEFF; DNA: TGTGCCATCAGTGAGGCAACTAGCGGGGTACTGGAGTTCTTC
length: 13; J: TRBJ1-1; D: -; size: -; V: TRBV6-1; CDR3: CASSSHLNTEAFF; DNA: TGTGCCAGCAGTTCACACCTCAACACTGAAGCTTTCTTT
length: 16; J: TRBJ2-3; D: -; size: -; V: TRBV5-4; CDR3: CASSLGGGAGTDTQYF; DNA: TGTGCCAGCAGCTTGGGGGGGGGCGCAGGCACAGATACGCAGTATTTT
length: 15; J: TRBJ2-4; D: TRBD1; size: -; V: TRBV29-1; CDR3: CSAPTGPLAKNIQYF; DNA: TGCAGCGCCCCGACAGGGCCGCTAGCCAAAAACATTCAGTACTTC
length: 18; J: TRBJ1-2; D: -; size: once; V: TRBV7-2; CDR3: CASSGSVVPGDSNYGYTF; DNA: TGTGCCAGCAGCGGTAGTGTAGTACCAGGGGACTCTAACTATGGCTACACCTTC
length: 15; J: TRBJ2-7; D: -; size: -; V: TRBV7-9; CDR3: CASSPGGHREDEQYF; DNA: TGTGCCAGCAGCCCTGGGGGGCACAGGGAAGACGAGCAGTACTTC
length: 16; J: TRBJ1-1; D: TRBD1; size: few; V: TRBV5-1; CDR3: CASSFGTGPLGTEAFF; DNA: TGCGCCAGCAGCTTCGGGACAGGGCCTCTGGGAACTGAAGCTTTCTTT
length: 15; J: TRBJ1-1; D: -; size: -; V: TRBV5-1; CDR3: CASSTSTLSPGEAFF; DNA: TGCGCCAGCAGCACATCAACCCTCAGCCCCGGTGAAGCTTTCTTT
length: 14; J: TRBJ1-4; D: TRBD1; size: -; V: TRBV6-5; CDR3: CASSFGTGREKLFF; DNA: TGTGCCAGCAGTTTCGGGACAGGGAGAGAAAAACTGTTTTTT
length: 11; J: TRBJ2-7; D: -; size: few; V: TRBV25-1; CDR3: CASSSGWEQYF; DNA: TGTGCCAGCAGTTCCGGGTGGGAGCAGTACTTC
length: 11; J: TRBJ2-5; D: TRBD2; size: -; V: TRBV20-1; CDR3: CSAREGLARNF; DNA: TGCAGTGCTAGAGAAGGACTAGCTAGGAACTTC
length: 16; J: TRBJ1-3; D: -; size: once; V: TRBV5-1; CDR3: CASSRSPQGSGNTIYF; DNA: TGCGCCAGCAGCCGATCCCCACAGGGATCTGGAAACACCATATATTTT
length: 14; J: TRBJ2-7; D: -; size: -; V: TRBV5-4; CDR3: CASSLDSGSDEQYF; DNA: TGTGCCAGCAGCTTGGATTCCGGTTCTGACGAGCAGTACTTC
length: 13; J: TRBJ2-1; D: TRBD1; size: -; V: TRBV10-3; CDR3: CAISGQGNDEQFF; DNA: TGTGCCATCAGTGGACAGGGGAACGATGAGCAGTTCTTC
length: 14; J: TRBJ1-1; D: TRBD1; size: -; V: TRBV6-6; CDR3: CASSYDRVGTEAFF; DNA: TGTGCCAGCAGTTACGACAGGGTGGGGACTGAAGCTTTCTTT
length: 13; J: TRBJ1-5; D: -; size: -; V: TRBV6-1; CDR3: CASSERAPYPQHF; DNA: TGTGCCAGCAGTGAAAGGGCCCCATACCCCCAGCATTTT
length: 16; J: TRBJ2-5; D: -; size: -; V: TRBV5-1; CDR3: CASSLAGGAYQETQYF; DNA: TGCGCCAGCAGCTTGGCCGGAGGGGCCTACCAAGAGACCCAGTACTTC
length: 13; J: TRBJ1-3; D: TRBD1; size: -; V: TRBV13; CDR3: CASKDRDGDTIYF; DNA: TGTGCCAGCAAGGACAGGGACGGGGACACCATATATTTT
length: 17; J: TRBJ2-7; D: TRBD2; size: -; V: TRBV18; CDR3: CASSPFSWRGVQYEQYF; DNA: TGTGCCAGCTCACCTTTTTCCTGGCGGGGGGTTCAATACGAGCAGTACTTC
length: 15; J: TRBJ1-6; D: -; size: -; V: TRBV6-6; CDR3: CASSDGSVYNSPLHF; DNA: TGTGCCAGCAGCGATGGATCGGTCTACAATTCACCCCTCCACTTT
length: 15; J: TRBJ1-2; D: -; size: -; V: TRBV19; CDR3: CASSRDTSSNYGYTF; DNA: TGTGCCAGTAGTAGAGACACGTCTTCTAACTATGGCTACACCTTC
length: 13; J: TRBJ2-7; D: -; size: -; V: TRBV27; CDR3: CASSLLAGYEQYF; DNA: TGTGCCAGCAGTCTACTAGCTGGCTACGAGCAGTACTTC
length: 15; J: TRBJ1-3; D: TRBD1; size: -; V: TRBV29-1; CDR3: CSVQLQGAEGNTIYF; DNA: TGCAGCGTCCAACTTCAGGGGGCAGAAGGAAACACCATATATTTT
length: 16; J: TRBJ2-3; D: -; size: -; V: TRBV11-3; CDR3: CASSSLQGRGTDTQYF; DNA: TGTGCCAGCAGCTCTCTACAGGGACGCGGCACAGATACGCAGTATTTT
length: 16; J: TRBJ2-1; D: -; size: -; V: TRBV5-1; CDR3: CASSLAEGGTYNEQFF; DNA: TGCGCCAGCAGCTTGGCCGAGGGGGGTACCTACAATGAGCAGTTCTTC
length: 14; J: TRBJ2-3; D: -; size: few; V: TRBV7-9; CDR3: CASSFGQGTDTQYF; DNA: TGTGCCAGCAGCTTCGGGCAGGGCACAGATACGCAGTATTTT
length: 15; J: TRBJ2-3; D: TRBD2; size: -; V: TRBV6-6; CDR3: CASSQLAERTDTQYF; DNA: TGTGCCAGCAGCCAACTAGCGGAGCGCACAGATACGCAGTATTTT
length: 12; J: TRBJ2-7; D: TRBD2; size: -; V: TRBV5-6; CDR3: CAAGLAGYEQYF; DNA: TGTGCAGCAGGCCTAGCGGGTTACGAGCAGTACTTC
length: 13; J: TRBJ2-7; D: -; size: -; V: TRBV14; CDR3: CASSPRTSGEQYF; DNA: TGTGCCAGCAGCCCGAGGACCTCAGGGGAGCAGTACTTC
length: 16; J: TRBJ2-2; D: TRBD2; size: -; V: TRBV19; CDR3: CASSSRLAGEPGELFF; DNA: TGTGCCAGTAGTTCTCGACTAGCGGGGGAACCCGGGGAGCTGTTTTTT
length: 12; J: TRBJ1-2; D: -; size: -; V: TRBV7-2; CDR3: CASSLERGGYTF; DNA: TGTGCCAGCAGCTTAGAGAGGGGGGGCTACACCTTC
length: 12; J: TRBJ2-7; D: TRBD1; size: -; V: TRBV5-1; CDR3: CASSRTGYEQYF; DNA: TGCGCCAGCAGCAGGACAGGGTACGAGCAGTACTTC
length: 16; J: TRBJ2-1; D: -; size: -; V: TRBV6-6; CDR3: CASSHGGSGAYNEQFF; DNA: TGTGCCAGCAGTCACGGGGGCAGCGGAGCCTACAATGAGCAGTTCTTC
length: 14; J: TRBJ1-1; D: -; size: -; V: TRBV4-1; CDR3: CASSRDSTYTEAFF; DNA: TGCGCCAGCAGCCGAGACAGTACCTACACTGAAGCTTTCTTT
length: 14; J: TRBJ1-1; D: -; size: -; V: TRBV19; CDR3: CASTTEGENTEAFF; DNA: TGTGCCAGTACTACCGAGGGAGAGAACACTGAAGCTTTCTTT
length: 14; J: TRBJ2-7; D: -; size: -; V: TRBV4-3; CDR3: CASSQDDNFYEQYF; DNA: TGCGCCAGCAGCCAAGATGACAATTTCTACGAGCAGTACTTC
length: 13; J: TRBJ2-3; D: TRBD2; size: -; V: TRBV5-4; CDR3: CASGGTRTDTQYF; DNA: TGTGCCAGCGGGGGGACTAGAACAGATACGCAGTATTTT